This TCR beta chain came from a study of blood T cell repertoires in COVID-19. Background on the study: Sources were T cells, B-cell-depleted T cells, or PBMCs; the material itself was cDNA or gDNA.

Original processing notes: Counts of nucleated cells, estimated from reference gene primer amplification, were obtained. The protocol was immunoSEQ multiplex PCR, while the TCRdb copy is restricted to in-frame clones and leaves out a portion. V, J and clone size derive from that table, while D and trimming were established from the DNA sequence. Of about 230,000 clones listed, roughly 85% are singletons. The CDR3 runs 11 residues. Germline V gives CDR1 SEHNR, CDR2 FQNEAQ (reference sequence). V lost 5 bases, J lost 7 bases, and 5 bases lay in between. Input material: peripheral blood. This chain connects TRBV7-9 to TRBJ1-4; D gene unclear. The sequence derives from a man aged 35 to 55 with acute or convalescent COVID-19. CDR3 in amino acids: CASSSGEKLFF. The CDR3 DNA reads TGTGCCAGCAGCAGCGGTGAAAAACTGTTTTTT.